This T cell receptor beta chain was sequenced for a study of shared clonotypes between healthy human individuals. There are a few counts of this clone. The CDR3 covers 14 residues. The ends lost 1 base at V and 11 bases at J; junction bases unmatched: 4. Per germline, CDR1 LGHNA and CDR2 YSLEER. Genomic DNA of each subset was evenly split across several immunoSEQ plates. TCRdb's copy holds only in-frame clones and misses some; the assay was immunoSEQ multiplex PCR. The top ten clones hold 9.5% to 15% of a sample with some 490,000 clones, approximately 80% of them seen once. Study donors comprised healthy, HIV-negative adults devoid of recent acute infection or vaccination.

The chain recombines TRBV4-3 with TRBJ2-4; the match to TRBD2 covers 11 bases. The sequenced sample consisted of PBMCs. The clonotype comes from a middle-aged woman in good health. Some clones in this sample may be carry-over from other donors' samples. The CDR3 DNA is TGCGCCAGCAGCCAAGCGACTAGCGGGACGTTTCAGTACTTC. Translation gives CASSQATSGTFQYF.